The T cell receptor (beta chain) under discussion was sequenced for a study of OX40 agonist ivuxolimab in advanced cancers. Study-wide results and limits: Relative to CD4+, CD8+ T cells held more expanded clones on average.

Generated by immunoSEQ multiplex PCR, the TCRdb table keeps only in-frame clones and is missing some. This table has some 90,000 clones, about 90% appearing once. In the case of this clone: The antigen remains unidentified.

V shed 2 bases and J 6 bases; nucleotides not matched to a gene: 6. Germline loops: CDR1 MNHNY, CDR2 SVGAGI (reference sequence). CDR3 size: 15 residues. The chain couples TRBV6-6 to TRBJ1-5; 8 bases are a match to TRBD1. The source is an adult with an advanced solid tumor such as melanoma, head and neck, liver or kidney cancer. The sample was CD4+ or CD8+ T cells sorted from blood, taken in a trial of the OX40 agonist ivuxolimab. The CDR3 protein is CASSYGAGGVQPQHF. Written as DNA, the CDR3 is TGTGCCAGCAGTTACGGGGCAGGGGGCGTTCAGCCCCAGCATTTT.